Following are 11 T cell receptor beta chains from one sample sequenced in a study of Graves' ophthalmopathy and Graves' hyperthyroidism. RNA transcripts were the template, and TCR beta CDR3 regions were amplified from them. RT-PCR with HTBI primers came first, then second-round multiplex PCR. TCRdb reprocessed the multiplex PCR reads via MiXCR and lists one record per CDR3 protein. The data contain 260,000 or so distinct CDR3 sequences, 45% of them singletons. The sequencing input was peripheral blood. These receptors all come from an adult man with Graves' ophthalmopathy.

The V and J genes are TRBV10-3 and TRBJ2-2; TRBD1 agrees at 11 bases. Germline V gene data show CDR1 as ENHRY and CDR2 as SYGVKD. The CDR3 length is 15 residues. J gave up 8 bases and V 10 bases, and 12 bases lay outside the gene matches. The CDR3 region has the DNA TGTGCCAGCACCGGGGGGACAGGGGGACCGGGGGAGCTGTTTTTT. Its translation is CASTGGTGGPGELFF.

On this clonotype: A read error may be the cause here, since a much bigger clone is one base away. V is TRBV15 and J is TRBJ2-7; possibly TRBD1 or TRBD2 for D (6 bases each). The CDR3 loop spans 14 amino acids. CDR1 and CDR2 (germline): LNHNV, YYDKDF (reference sequence). The CDR3 spells CATSRDRRGDERYF. In DNA form, the CDR3 reads TGTGCCACCAGCAGAGATCGGAGGGGGGACGAGCGGTACTTC.

V gene TRBV3-1 combines with J gene TRBJ1-2; 10 positions match TRBD1. The CDR3 is made up of 13 amino acids. With 6 bases clipped from V and 7 bases from J, the junction kept 5 bases outside the gene matches. Germline CDR1 LGHDT, CDR2 YNNKEL (reference sequence). CDR3: CASSWDRGFGYTF. The CDR3 DNA sequence: TGTGCCAGCAGTTGGGACAGGGGCTTTGGCTACACCTTC.

This clonotype was counted between two and nine times. V usage is TRBV2 and J usage is TRBJ1-5; the D is unclear. The length of the CDR3 is 13 residues. CDR1 and CDR2 from the germline V gene are SNHLY and FYNNEI. V shed 1 base and J shed 5 bases, with 6 bases lying between them. CDR3 loop: CASSEGGYQPQHF. CDR3 nucleotide sequence: TGTGCCAGCAGTGAAGGTGGATATCAGCCCCAGCATTTT.

This clonotype was recorded a few times. The genes are TRBV7-2 and TRBJ1-2; 7 positions agree with TRBD1. The V and J ends lost 4 bases and 4 bases, in that order; junction bases with no gene match: 9. The CDR3 spans 15 residues. The V gene's germline CDR1 is SGHTA and CDR2 FQGNSA. The CDR3 is CASSSKQGWSYGYTF. DNA for the CDR3: TGTGCCAGCAGCTCCAAACAGGGGTGGAGCTATGGCTACACCTTC.

The V gene is TRBV11-2, the J gene TRBJ2-6, with a weak D call TRBD1 (6 bases). CDR1 is SGHAT, CDR2 FQNNGV, per germline. The CDR3 spans 17 residues. Trimming left V 0 bases short and J 2 bases short, with 11 bases between. The CDR3 sequence: CASSLDLWGPGANVLTF. The CDR3 coding sequence is TGTGCCAGCAGCTTAGATCTTTGGGGGCCTGGGGCCAACGTCCTGACTTTC.

There are a few counts of this clonotype. V is TRBV15 and J is TRBJ1-5; D is ambiguous. Trimming stripped 2 bases from V and 7 bases from J, with 15 bases between. Germline V gene sequence: CDR1 LNHNV, CDR2 YYDKDF (reference sequence). The CDR3 contains 15 residues. CDR3 coding DNA: TGTGCCACCAGCAGATCGGGAGGGCCACAGCAGCCCCAGCATTTT. Its translation is CATSRSGGPQQPQHF.

The gene calls are TRBV5-1 and TRBJ2-7; 11 nucleotides line up with TRBD2. CDR3 length: 13 amino acids. Germline V CDR1 and CDR2: SGHRS, YFSETQ. V shed 4 bases, J shed 5 bases, and the junction held 2 bases outside the gene matches. CDR3 amino acids: CASSPTSGNEQYF. The CDR3, as DNA: TGCGCCAGCAGCCCGACTAGCGGGAACGAGCAGTACTTC. Together with reference TRBV5-1 and TRBJ2-7, the CDR3 gives the full variable domain: KAGVTQTPRYLIKTRGQQVTLSCSPISGHRSVSWYQQTPGQGLQFLFEYFSETQRNKGNFPGRFSGRQFSNSRSEMNVSTLELGDSALYLCASSPTSGNEQYFGPGTRLTVT.

This clonotype was seen many times. The chain links TRBV7-6 to TRBJ1-2, with 7 bases fitting TRBD1. V gave up 5 bases and J gave up 4 bases; unmatched junction bases: 4. There are 13 residues in the CDR3. The germline V gene has CDR1 SGHVS and CDR2 FNYEAQ. CDR3 sequence (DNA): TGTGCCAGCAGCCCCCGGGACAGCTATGGCTACACCTTC. This sequence encodes CASSPRDSYGYTF. Variable domain in full (rest from reference TRBV7-6 and TRBJ1-2): GAGVSQSPRYKVTKRGQDVALRCDPISGHVSLYWYRQALGQGPEFLTYFNYEAQQDKSGLPNDRFSAERPEGSISTLTIQRTEQRDSAMYRCASSPRDSYGYTFGSGTRLTVV.

The gene calls are TRBV7-9 and TRBJ2-7, with TRBD1 matching 8 bases. Germline CDR1 is SEHNR and CDR2 is FQNEAQ (reference sequence). This CDR3 is 13 amino acids long. V was pared by 3 bases and J by 6 bases, with 4 bases of the junction left unmatched. CDR3 protein: CASSFDRGSEQYF. The CDR3 DNA reads TGTGCCAGCAGCTTCGACAGGGGAAGCGAGCAGTACTTC.

The chain uses TRBV5-6 and TRBJ2-7, with a tentative D call TRBD2 (6 bases). The germline V and J ends were trimmed by 3 bases and 3 bases, with 22 bases remaining between them. This CDR3 has 17 residues. The germline V gene encodes CDR1 SGHDT and CDR2 YYEEEE. CDR3 bases: TGTGCCAGCAGCTCCGGTCGGGGGTGGCAGGGTTACTACGAGCAGTACTTC. This encodes CASSSGRGWQGYYEQYF.